This TCR beta chain was sequenced in a study of cytomegalovirus exposure and HLA in healthy donors. Whole-study results and caveats: Some TCR beta chains (164 of them) were listed as cytomegalovirus-associated.

This table comes from immunoSEQ multiplex PCR, and its TCRdb copy is limited to in-frame clones, with some not included. The sample holds under 100,000 clones; over 85% are singletons and the top ten take approximately 0.69%. Trimming took off 4 bases at V and 4 bases at J, with 7 bases between the two ends. Germline loops: CDR1 SNHLY, CDR2 FYNNEI. The CDR3 sequence is 13 residues long. A word on this clone: Its antigen is not known.

J is TRBJ2-2 and V is TRBV2; D might be TRBD2 (6 bases). This TCR was sampled from a woman younger than 30 in good health and CMV-seronegative. Input material: PBMCs. CDR3 protein: CASSVEGTGELFF. In nucleotides, the CDR3 is TGTGCCAGCAGTGTGGAGGGCACCGGGGAGCTGTTTTTT.